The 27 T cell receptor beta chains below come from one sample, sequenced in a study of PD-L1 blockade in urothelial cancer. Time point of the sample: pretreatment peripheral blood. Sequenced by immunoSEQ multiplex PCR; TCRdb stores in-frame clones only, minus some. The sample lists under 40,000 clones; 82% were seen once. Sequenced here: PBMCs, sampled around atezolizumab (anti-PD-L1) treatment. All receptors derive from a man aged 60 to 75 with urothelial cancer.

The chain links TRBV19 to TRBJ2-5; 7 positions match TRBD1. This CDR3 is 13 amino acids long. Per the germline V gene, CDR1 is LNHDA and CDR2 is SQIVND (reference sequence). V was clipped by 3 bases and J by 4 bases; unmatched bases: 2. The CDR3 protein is CASSIRQGETQYF. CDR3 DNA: TGTGCCAGTAGTATTCGACAGGGAGAGACCCAGTACTTC.

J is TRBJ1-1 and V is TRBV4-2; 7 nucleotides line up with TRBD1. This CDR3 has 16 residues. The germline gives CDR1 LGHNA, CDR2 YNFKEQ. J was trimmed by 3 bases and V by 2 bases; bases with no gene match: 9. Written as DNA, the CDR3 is TGTGCCAGCAGCCAAAAGCAGGGGGAAGGGGACACTGAAGCTTTCTTT. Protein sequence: CASSQKQGEGDTEAFF.

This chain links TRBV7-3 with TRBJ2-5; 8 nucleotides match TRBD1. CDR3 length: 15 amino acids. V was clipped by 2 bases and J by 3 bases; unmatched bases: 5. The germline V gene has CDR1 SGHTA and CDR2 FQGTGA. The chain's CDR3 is CASSLGQGLEETQYF. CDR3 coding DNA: TGTGCCAGCAGCTTAGGACAGGGATTGGAAGAGACCCAGTACTTC.

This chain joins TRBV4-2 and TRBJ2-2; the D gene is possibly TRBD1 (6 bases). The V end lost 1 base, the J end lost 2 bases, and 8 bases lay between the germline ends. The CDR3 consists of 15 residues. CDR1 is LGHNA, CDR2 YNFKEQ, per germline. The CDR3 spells CASSQGDTNTGELFF. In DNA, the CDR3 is TGTGCCAGCAGCCAAGGGGACACCAACACCGGGGAGCTGTTTTTT.

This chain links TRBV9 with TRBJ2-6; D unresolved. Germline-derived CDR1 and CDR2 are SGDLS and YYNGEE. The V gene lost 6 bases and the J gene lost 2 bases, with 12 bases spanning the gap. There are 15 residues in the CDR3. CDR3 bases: TGTGCCAGCAACCACCCCGGTGCTGGGGCCAACGTCCTGACTTTC. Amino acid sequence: CASNHPGAGANVLTF.

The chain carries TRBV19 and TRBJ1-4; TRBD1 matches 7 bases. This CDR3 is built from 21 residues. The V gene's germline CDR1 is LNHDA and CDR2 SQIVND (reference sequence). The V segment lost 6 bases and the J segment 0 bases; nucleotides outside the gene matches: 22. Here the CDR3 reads CASRPRTRQGNQNATNEKLFF. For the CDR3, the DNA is TGTGCCAGTAGACCTCGTACGAGACAGGGTAACCAAAATGCAACTAATGAAAAACTGTTTTTT.

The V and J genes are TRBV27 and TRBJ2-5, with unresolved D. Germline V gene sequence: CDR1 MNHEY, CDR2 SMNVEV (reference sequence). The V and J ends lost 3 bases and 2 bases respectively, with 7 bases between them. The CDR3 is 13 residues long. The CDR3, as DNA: TGTGCCAGCAGTTTCGCCGGTCAAGAGACCCAGTACTTC. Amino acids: CASSFAGQETQYF.

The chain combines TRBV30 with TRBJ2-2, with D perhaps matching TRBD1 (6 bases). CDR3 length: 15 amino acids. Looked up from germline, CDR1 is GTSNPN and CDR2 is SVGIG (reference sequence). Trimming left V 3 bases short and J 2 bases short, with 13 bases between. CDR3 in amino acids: CAWSYRDKNTGELFF. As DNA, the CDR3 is TGTGCCTGGAGCTACCGGGACAAAAACACCGGGGAGCTGTTTTTT.

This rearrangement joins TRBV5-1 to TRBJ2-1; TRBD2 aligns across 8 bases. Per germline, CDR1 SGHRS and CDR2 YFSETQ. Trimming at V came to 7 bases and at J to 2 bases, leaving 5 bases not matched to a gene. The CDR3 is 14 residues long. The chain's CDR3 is CASVSGDTYNEQFF. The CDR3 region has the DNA TGCGCCAGCGTTAGCGGGGATACCTACAATGAGCAGTTCTTC.

CDR3 DNA sequence: TGTGCCAGCAGTGACGGACAGGGCGGTGGTGAAAAACTGTTTTTT. It translates to CASSDGQGGGEKLFF. This chain joins TRBV6-1 and TRBJ1-4; TRBD1 aligns across 8 bases. The CDR3 has 15 amino acids. Trimming at V came to 3 bases and at J to 7 bases, leaving 7 bases not matched to a gene. Per the germline V gene, CDR1 is MNHNS and CDR2 is SASEGT.

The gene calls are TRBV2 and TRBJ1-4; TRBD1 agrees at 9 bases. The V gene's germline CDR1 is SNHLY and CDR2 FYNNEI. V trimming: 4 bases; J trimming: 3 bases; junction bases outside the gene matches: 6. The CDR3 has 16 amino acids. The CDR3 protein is CASSGDRDGANEKLFF. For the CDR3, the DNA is TGTGCCAGCAGTGGGGACAGGGACGGAGCTAATGAAAAACTGTTTTTT.

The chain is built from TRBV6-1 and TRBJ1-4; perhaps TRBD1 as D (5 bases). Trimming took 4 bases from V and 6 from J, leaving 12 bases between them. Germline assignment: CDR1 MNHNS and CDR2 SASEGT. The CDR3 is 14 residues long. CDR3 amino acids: CASSVLRGDEKLFF. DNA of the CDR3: TGTGCCAGCAGTGTCCTCCGGGGGGATGAAAAACTGTTTTTT.

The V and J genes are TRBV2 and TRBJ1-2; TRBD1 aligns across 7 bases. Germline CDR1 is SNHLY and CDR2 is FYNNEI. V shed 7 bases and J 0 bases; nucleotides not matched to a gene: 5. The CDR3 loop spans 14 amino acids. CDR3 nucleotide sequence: TGTGCCAGCACCCAGGGGGAGGCTAACTATGGCTACACCTTC. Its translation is CASTQGEANYGYTF. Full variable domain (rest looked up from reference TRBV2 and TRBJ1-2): EPEVTQTPSHQVTQMGQEVILRCVPISNHLYFYWYRQILGQKVEFLVSFYNNEISEKSEIFDDQFSVERPDGSNFTLKIRSTKLEDSAMYFCASTQGEANYGYTFGSGTRLTVV.

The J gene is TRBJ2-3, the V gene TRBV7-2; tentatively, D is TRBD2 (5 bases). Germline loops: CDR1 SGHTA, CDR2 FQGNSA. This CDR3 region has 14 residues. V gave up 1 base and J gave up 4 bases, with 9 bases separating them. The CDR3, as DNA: TGTGCCAGCAGCTTAGTACTCGGGGCAGATACGCAGTATTTT. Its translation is CASSLVLGADTQYF.

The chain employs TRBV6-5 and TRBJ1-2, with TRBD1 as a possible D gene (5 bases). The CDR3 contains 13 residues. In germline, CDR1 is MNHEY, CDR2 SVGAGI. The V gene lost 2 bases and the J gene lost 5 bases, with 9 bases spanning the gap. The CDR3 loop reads CASSYDSQYGYTF. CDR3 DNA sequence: TGTGCCAGCAGTTACGACAGTCAATATGGCTACACCTTC.

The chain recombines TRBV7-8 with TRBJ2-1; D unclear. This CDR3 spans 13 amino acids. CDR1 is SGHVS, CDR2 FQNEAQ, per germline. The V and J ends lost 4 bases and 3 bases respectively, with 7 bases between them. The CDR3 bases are TGTGCCAGCAGCTCTTACAGCTACAATGAGCAGTTCTTC. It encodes CASSSYSYNEQFF.

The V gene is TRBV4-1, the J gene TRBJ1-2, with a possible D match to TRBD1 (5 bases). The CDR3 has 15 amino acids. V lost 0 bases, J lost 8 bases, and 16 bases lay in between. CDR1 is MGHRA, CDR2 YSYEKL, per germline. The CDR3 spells CASSQDLGQGWGYTF. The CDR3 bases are TGCGCCAGCAGCCAAGATTTGGGGCAGGGATGGGGCTACACCTTC.

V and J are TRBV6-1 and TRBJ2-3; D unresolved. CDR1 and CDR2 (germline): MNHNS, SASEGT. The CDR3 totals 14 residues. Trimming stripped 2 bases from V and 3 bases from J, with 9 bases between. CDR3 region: CASSENVRTDTQYF. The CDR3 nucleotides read TGTGCCAGCAGTGAAAACGTCCGGACAGATACGCAGTATTTT.

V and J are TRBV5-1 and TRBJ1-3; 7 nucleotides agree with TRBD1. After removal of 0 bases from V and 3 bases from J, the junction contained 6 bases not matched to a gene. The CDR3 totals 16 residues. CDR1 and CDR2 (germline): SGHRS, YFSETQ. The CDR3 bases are TGCGCCAGCAGCTTGGGGACAGGCTTCCTTGGAAACACCATATATTTT. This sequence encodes CASSLGTGFLGNTIYF.

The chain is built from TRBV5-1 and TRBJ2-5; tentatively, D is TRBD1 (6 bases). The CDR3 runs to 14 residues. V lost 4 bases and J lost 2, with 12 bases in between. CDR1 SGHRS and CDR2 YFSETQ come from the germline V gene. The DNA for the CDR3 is TGCGCCAGCAGCCAAAGGCAGGGGCAAGAGACCCAGTACTTC. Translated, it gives CASSQRQGQETQYF.

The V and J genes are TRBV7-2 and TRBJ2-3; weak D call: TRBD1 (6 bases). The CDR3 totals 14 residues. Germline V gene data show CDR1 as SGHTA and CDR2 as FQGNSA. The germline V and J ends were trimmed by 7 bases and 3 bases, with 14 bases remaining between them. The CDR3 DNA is TGTGCCAGCACCCAGACAGGAGATACAGATACGCAGTATTTT. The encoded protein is CASTQTGDTDTQYF.

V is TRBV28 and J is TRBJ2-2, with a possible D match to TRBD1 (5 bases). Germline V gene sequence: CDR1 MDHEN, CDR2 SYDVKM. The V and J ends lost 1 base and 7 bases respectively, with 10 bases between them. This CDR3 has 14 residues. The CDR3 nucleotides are TGTGCCAGCAGTTTATCAGGGCTTGACGGGGAGCTGTTTTTT. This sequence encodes CASSLSGLDGELFF. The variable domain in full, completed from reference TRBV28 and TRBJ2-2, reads DVKVTQSSRYLVKRTGEKVFLECVQDMDHENMFWYRQDPGLGLRLIYFSYDVKMKEKGDIPEGYSVSREKKERFSLILESASTNQTSMYLCASSLSGLDGELFFGEGSRLTVL.

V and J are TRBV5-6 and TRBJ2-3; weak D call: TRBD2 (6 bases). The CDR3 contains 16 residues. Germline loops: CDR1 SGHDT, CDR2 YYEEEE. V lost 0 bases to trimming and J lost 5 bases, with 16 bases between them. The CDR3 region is CASSLAGRGMGDTQYF. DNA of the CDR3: TGTGCCAGCAGCTTGGCCGGTCGGGGGATGGGAGATACGCAGTATTTT.

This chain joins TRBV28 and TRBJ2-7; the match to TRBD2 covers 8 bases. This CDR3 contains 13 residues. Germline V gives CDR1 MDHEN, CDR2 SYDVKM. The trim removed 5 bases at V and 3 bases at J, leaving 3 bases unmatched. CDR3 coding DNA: TGTGCCAGCAGTCGGGGGGGGGACTACGAGCAGTACTTC. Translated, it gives CASSRGGDYEQYF. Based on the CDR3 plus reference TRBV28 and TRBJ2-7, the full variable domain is DVKVTQSSRYLVKRTGEKVFLECVQDMDHENMFWYRQDPGLGLRLIYFSYDVKMKEKGDIPEGYSVSREKKERFSLILESASTNQTSMYLCASSRGGDYEQYFGPGTRLTVT.

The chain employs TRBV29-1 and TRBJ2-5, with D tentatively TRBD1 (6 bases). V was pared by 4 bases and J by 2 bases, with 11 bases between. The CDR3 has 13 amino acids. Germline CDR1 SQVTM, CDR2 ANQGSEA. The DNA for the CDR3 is TGCAGCGTTGGGGACACCTTACAAGAGACCCAGTACTTC. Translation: CSVGDTLQETQYF.

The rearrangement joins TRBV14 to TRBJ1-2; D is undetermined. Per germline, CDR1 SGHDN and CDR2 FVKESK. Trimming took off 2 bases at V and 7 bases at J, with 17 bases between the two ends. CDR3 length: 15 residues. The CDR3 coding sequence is TGTGCCAGCAGCCAACGTCACATGGTGCTTGGTGGCTACACCTTC. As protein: CASSQRHMVLGGYTF.

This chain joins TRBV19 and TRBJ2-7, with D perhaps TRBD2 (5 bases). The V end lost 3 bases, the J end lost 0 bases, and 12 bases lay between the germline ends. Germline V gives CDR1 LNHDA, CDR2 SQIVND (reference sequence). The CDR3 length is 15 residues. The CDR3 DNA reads TGTGCCAGTAGTATCTCGCACGGGAACTCCTACGAGCAGTACTTC. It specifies CASSISHGNSYEQYF.